The 28 T cell receptor beta chains below were found in one sample sequenced in a study of blood T cell repertoires in COVID-19. Assay used: immunoSEQ multiplex PCR; TCRdb lists only in-frame clones, some missing. The table includes around 200,000 clones, more than 70% detected once. Sequenced input: peripheral blood. The receptors come from a middle-aged man with active or convalescent COVID-19.

The rearrangement links TRBV3-1 (or the pseudogene TRBV3-2) to TRBJ2-7, with D possibly being TRBD1 (6 bases). Germline CDR1 and CDR2: LGHDT and YNNKEL (reference sequence). The length of the CDR3 is 15 residues. V was trimmed by 1 base and J by 3 bases, leaving 13 bases between them. CDR3 amino acids: CASSQVSGGSYEQYF. CDR3 in DNA: TGTGCCAGCAGCCAAGTCTCTGGGGGCAGCTACGAGCAGTACTTC.

This chain uses TRBV7-2 with TRBJ2-1; a weak D match, TRBD2 (7 bases). This CDR3 is built from 12 residues. Germline CDR1 SGHTA, CDR2 FQGNSA. V shed 1 base and J shed 10 bases, with 8 bases lying between them. CDR3 sequence reads: CASSLEGGEQFF. CDR3 bases: TGTGCCAGCAGCTTAGAGGGGGGGGAGCAGTTCTTC.

The gene calls are TRBV5-1 and TRBJ1-2, with 9 positions matching TRBD1. This CDR3 is 14 amino acids long. J was trimmed by 3 bases and V by 4 bases; bases with no gene match: 4. CDR1 is SGHRS and CDR2 is YFSETQ in the germline V gene. CDR3 nucleotides: TGCGCCAGCAGCCTGGGGGACAGGGACTATGGCTACACCTTC. As protein: CASSLGDRDYGYTF. Variable domain in full (rest from reference TRBV5-1 and TRBJ1-2): KAGVTQTPRYLIKTRGQQVTLSCSPISGHRSVSWYQQTPGQGLQFLFEYFSETQRNKGNFPGRFSGRQFSNSRSEMNVSTLELGDSALYLCASSLGDRDYGYTFGSGTRLTVV.

This sequence joins TRBV18 and TRBJ2-3; the D is unclear. Germline V gene data show CDR1 as KGHSH and CDR2 as LQKENI. The CDR3 length is 17 residues. The V end was cut by 0 bases, the J end by 0 bases, with 13 bases between. The CDR3 is CASSPPPTGSSTDTQYF. The CDR3 DNA follows: TGTGCCAGCTCACCACCGCCCACCGGTTCTAGCACAGATACGCAGTATTTT.

Worth noting for this clone: Germline and junction disagree at one end, which may indicate a read error. The V call is TRBV29-1, the J call TRBJ1-2; 9 nucleotides match TRBD1. The CDR3 has 13 amino acids. Germline V gives CDR1 SQVTM, CDR2 ANQGSEA. Here the CDR3 reads CISGQGLWDGYTF. The CDR3 region has the DNA TGTATCTCTGGACAGGGGCTCTGGGATGGCTACACCTTC.

The V call is TRBV21-1, the J call TRBJ2-7; the table assigns TRBD2, which was not confirmed against the DNA. TRBV21-1 is labeled a pseudogene. The CDR3 sequence is 17 residues long. DNA of the CDR3: TGTGCCAGCAGCAAAGCCCGGGCCGAGGGCCCATCCTACGAGCAGTACTTC. Translation gives CASSKARAEGPSYEQYF.

The chain couples TRBV21-1 to TRBJ2-1; TRBD2 was called by the table and not checked on the DNA. TRBV21-1 is described as a pseudogene. This CDR3 spans 19 amino acids. CDR3 sequence (DNA): TGTGCCAGCAGCAAACTAAACCTCGTCCGGACTACAAACTACAATGAGCAGTTCTTC. It codes for CASSKLNLVRTTNYNEQFF.

The chain has TRBV6-5 and TRBJ1-1; D is unresolved. The germline gives CDR1 MNHEY, CDR2 SVGAGI. V was clipped by 8 bases and J by 6 bases, with 19 bases between them. The CDR3 spans 14 residues. CDR3 DNA sequence: TGTGCCAGCGGCCTCCGGACCCACGGGGCTGAAGCTTTCTTT. It encodes CASGLRTHGAEAFF.

The chain joins TRBV5-1 to TRBJ2-5; D gene unclear. The CDR3 runs to 14 residues. The V end was cut by 0 bases, the J end by 5 bases, with 11 bases between. Germline loops: CDR1 SGHRS, CDR2 YFSETQ. The CDR3 loop reads CASSLGGLGETQYF. CDR3 DNA: TGCGCCAGCAGCTTGGGCGGCCTTGGCGAGACCCAGTACTTC. The variable domain in full, with the rest retrieved from reference TRBV5-1 and TRBJ2-5, is KAGVTQTPRYLIKTRGQQVTLSCSPISGHRSVSWYQQTPGQGLQFLFEYFSETQRNKGNFPGRFSGRQFSNSRSEMNVSTLELGDSALYLCASSLGGLGETQYFGPGTRLLVL.

The chain links TRBV5-4 to TRBJ2-2, with D possibly being TRBD2 (6 bases). Between the trimmed V and J ends, which lost 4 bases and 4 bases, there was a span of 20 bases. The germline CDR1 and CDR2 sequences are SGHNT and YYREEE (reference sequence). The CDR3 length is 17 residues. CDR3 DNA: TGTGCCAGCAGCCCCCGACCGGGGGTCGGGGGCACCGGGGAGCTGTTTTTT. It yields the protein CASSPRPGVGGTGELFF.

This clone has a handful of counts. In DNA form, the CDR3 reads TGTGCCAGCAGCGTAGATGGGACTAGCGGAGAGACCCAGTACTTC. It is translated as CASSVDGTSGETQYF. The genes are TRBV9 and TRBJ2-5; 11 bases agree with TRBD2. With 0 bases clipped from V and 4 bases from J, the junction kept 2 bases outside the gene matches. The CDR3 loop spans 15 amino acids. Germline-derived CDR1 and CDR2 are SGDLS and YYNGEE.

V and J are TRBV30 and TRBJ1-6; no definite D call. The ends were cut back, 0 bases at V and 1 base at J, with 4 bases in the middle. Germline V gene lookup returns CDR1 GTSNPN and CDR2 SVGIG (reference sequence). The CDR3 is 14 amino acids. The CDR3 nucleotides read TGTGCCTGGAGTGTCTTGTCCTATAATTCACCCCTCCACTTT. Protein: CAWSVLSYNSPLHF.

V gene TRBV6-5 combines with J gene TRBJ2-7; TRBD2 aligns across 7 bases. This CDR3 spans 14 amino acids. Germline loops: CDR1 MNHEY, CDR2 SVGAGI. V shed 6 bases and J 3 bases; nucleotides not matched to a gene: 8. The CDR3 loop is CASSPRASGYEQYF. The CDR3, as DNA: TGTGCCAGCAGCCCCCGGGCTAGCGGCTACGAGCAGTACTTC.

The chain links TRBV30 to TRBJ1-1; D is perhaps TRBD1 (6 bases). Trimming left V 0 bases short and J 5 bases short, with 7 bases between. Germline loops: CDR1 GTSNPN, CDR2 SVGIG (reference sequence). The CDR3 is made up of 12 amino acids. CDR3 nucleotide sequence: TGTGCCTGGAGTGTAGGGGGAACTGAAGCTTTCTTT. Its translation is CAWSVGGTEAFF. The full variable domain, rest sourced from reference TRBV30 and TRBJ1-1, is SQTIHQWPATLVQPVGSPLSLECTVEGTSNPNLYWYRQAAGRGLQLLFYSVGIGQISSEVPQNLSASRPQDRQFILSSKKLLLSDSGFYLCAWSVGGTEAFFGQGTRLTVV.

The chain carries TRBV27 and TRBJ2-3, with TRBD2 matching over 8 bases. The CDR3 has 16 residues. V lost 2 bases to trimming and J lost 4 bases; unmatched junction nucleotides: 8. CDR1 and CDR2 (germline): MNHEY, SMNVEV (reference sequence). The CDR3 DNA follows: TGTGCCAGCAGTTTAACGGGACTAGGAGACCCAGATACGCAGTATTTT. Protein product: CASSLTGLGDPDTQYF.

The chain has TRBV5-1 and TRBJ2-1; D is perhaps TRBD1 (6 bases). Per germline, CDR1 SGHRS and CDR2 YFSETQ. V shed 5 bases and J shed 3 bases, with 15 bases lying between them. This CDR3 contains 15 residues. The CDR3 DNA reads TGCGCCAGCAGGCAAGGACAGCCCCTCTACAATGAGCAGTTCTTC. This encodes CASRQGQPLYNEQFF.

CDR3 nucleotide sequence: TGTGCCAGCTCACCATTCGCTCCCGGGAACGAGCAGTACTTC. Translated: CASSPFAPGNEQYF. The chain combines TRBV18 with TRBJ2-7; the D gene is possibly TRBD2 (5 bases). CDR3 size: 14 residues. The V end was cut by 2 bases, the J end by 5 bases, with 13 bases between. CDR1 KGHSH and CDR2 LQKENI come from the germline V gene.

The chain carries TRBV19 and TRBJ1-2; the match to TRBD1 covers 8 bases. Losses at the gene ends were 5 bases for V and 0 bases for J; bases not matched to a gene: 2. The CDR3 loop spans 14 amino acids. Germline V gene lookup returns CDR1 LNHDA and CDR2 SQIVND (reference sequence). The chain's CDR3 is CASSLQGANYGYTF. Written as DNA, the CDR3 is TGTGCCAGTAGTCTACAGGGGGCTAACTATGGCTACACCTTC.

This clone was seen only a few times. The chain combines TRBV7-2 with TRBJ2-2, with D maybe TRBD2 (6 bases). The germline V gene has CDR1 SGHTA and CDR2 FQGNSA. V was clipped by 2 bases and J by 1 base, with 8 bases between them. The CDR3 covers 15 residues. The CDR3 DNA reads as TGTGCCAGCAGCTTACTCGGGGGGAACACCGGGGAGCTGTTTTTT. Its translation is CASSLLGGNTGELFF.

This clone occurred a few times. The chain recombines TRBV28 with TRBJ1-3; D gene unclear. CDR3 length: 16 amino acids. V was pared by 5 bases and J by 0 bases, with 14 bases between. The germline V gene has CDR1 MDHEN and CDR2 SYDVKM. The CDR3 nucleotides are TGTGCCAGCAGTGGCCCGGCGGTGAGCTCTGGAAACACCATATATTTT. It specifies CASSGPAVSSGNTIYF.

This sequence joins TRBV2 and TRBJ2-2; a possible D gene is TRBD2 (6 bases). Germline V gives CDR1 SNHLY, CDR2 FYNNEI. This CDR3 contains 14 residues. Between the trimmed V and J ends, which lost 4 bases and 7 bases, there was a span of 13 bases. The CDR3 loop is CASSVGGEVGELFF. CDR3 nucleotides: TGTGCCAGCAGTGTAGGCGGGGAGGTCGGGGAGCTGTTTTTT.

This clone was seen only a few times. One junction end does not reproduce the germline sequence, and a read error may be involved. The chain links TRBV7-7 to TRBJ2-7, with D maybe TRBD1 (5 bases). CDR3 length equals 14 residues. Germline V gene lookup returns CDR1 SSHAT and CDR2 FNYEAQ (reference sequence). CDR3 loop: CASSLSPGPYEQYF. The CDR3 nucleotides are TGTGCTAGCAGCTTATCCCCAGGGCCCTACGAGCAGTACTTC.

The gene calls are TRBV3-1 (or the pseudogene TRBV3-2) and TRBJ2-2; TRBD2 matches at 13 bases. Germline V gene lookup returns CDR1 LGHDT and CDR2 YNNKEL (reference sequence). The CDR3 runs 19 residues. The V gene end was trimmed by 2 bases and the J gene end by 7 bases; junction bases not matched to a gene: 13. DNA of the CDR3: TGTGCCAGCAGCCAACTCAGAAGGACTAGCGGGAGTAAGGGCGGGGAGCTGTTTTTT. Translating it yields CASSQLRRTSGSKGGELFF.

A few counts support this clone. J is TRBJ2-5 and V is TRBV6-5; D might be TRBD1 (5 bases). The length of the CDR3 is 12 residues. The germline V gene has CDR1 MNHEY and CDR2 SVGAGI. Trimming pared 6 bases from V and 6 bases from J, leaving 11 bases between. CDR3 in amino acids: CASSRAWQTQYF. CDR3 nucleotides: TGTGCCAGCAGCAGGGCTTGGCAGACCCAGTACTTC.

The chain couples TRBV11-3 to TRBJ1-2; the match to TRBD1 covers 9 bases. The V and J ends lost 4 bases and 5 bases, in that order; junction bases with no gene match: 8. The CDR3 has 15 residues. Germline V CDR1 and CDR2: SGHNT, YENEEA. CDR3 in amino acids: CASSYDRGQGYGYTF. The CDR3 nucleotides read TGTGCCAGCAGCTATGATCGGGGACAGGGTTATGGCTACACCTTC.

The V gene is TRBV4-1, the J gene TRBJ2-5, with 13 bases identical to TRBD2. The CDR3 covers 16 residues. V trimming: 3 bases; J trimming: 3 bases; junction bases outside the gene matches: 4. Germline V gene sequence: CDR1 MGHRA, CDR2 YSYEKL. The CDR3 is CASSHFTSGGEETQYF. Written as DNA, the CDR3 is TGCGCCAGCAGCCATTTTACTAGCGGGGGGGAAGAGACCCAGTACTTC.

The genes are TRBV29-1 and TRBJ1-4; no reliable D call. This CDR3 comprises 11 residues. Germline loops: CDR1 SQVTM, CDR2 ANQGSEA. V lost 0 bases, J lost 7 bases, and 3 bases lay in between. CDR3 protein: CSVEDREKLFF. The CDR3 DNA follows: TGCAGCGTTGAAGACCGTGAAAAACTGTTTTTT.

The chain is built from TRBV15 and TRBJ1-2; TRBD1 matches at 7 bases. Trimming took 5 bases from V and 6 from J; bases not matched to a gene: 6. This CDR3 has 13 amino acids. Germline values: CDR1 LNHNV, CDR2 YYDKDF (reference sequence). The CDR3 coding sequence is TGTGCCACCAGCGTAGCGACAGGGAATGGCTACACCTTC. It yields the protein CATSVATGNGYTF. Filled out from reference TRBV15 and TRBJ1-2, the complete variable domain reads DAMVIQNPRYQVTQFGKPVTLSCSQTLNHNVMYWYQQKSSQAPKLLFHYYDKDFNNEADTPDNFQSRRPNTSFCFLDIRSPGLGDTAMYLCATSVATGNGYTFGSGTRLTVV.